Listed below are T cell receptor beta chains from one sample, sequenced in a study of Graves' ophthalmopathy and Graves' hyperthyroidism. TCRdb re-called the multiplex PCR reads with MiXCR, one entry per CDR3 protein. Here the sample spans about 600,000 distinct CDR3 sequences, under 45% being singletons. Material for sequencing was peripheral blood or thyroid tissue (not recorded which). Every receptor here comes from an adult man with Graves' hyperthyroidism. The CDR3 runs from the conserved cysteine through the conserved F or W. A D gene is named only where the DNA matches it firmly. Where a row states a size, it is once, few, many or the class of an expanded clone; other rows omit it.

j_call | clone_size | d_call | v_call | cdr3_nt | cdr3_aa
TRBJ2-5 | many | . | TRBV2 | TGTGCCAGCAGTGCGGGACGGGGGTGGGAGACCCAGTACTTC | CASSAGRGWETQYF
TRBJ2-6 | once | TRBD2 | TRBV7-2 | TGTGCCAGCAGCTTTACACTAGCGGGGGGGCAGAACGTCCTGACTTTC | CASSFTLAGGQNVLTF
TRBJ1-2 | many | . | TRBV20-1 | TGCAGTGCTAGAGTCATACAGGGCGGGGGTGGCTACACCTTC | CSARVIQGGGGYTF
TRBJ1-6 | many | . | TRBV2 | TGTGCCAGCAGTACCCCAAGGACTAGTGATAATTCACCCCTCCACTTT | CASSTPRTSDNSPLHF
TRBJ1-2 | many | . | TRBV7-9 | TGTGCCAGCAGCTTAGGAGGGGCTGGCTACACCTTC | CASSLGGAGYTF
TRBJ2-7 | many | . | TRBV24-1 | TGTGCCACCAGTGAGGGCGGAAACTACGAGCAGTACTTC | CATSEGGNYEQYF
TRBJ2-7 | . | . | TRBV5-4 | TGTGCCAGCGGCCAAGAAGTAACAGGTTATGGCTACGAGCAGTACTTC | CASGQEVTGYGYEQYF
TRBJ2-5 | . | . | TRBV10-2 | TGCGCCAGCAGACCCGCGAACAGGGAAGGGGAGACCCAGTACTTC | CASRPANREGETQYF
TRBJ2-7 | . | . | TRBV7-2 | TGCGCCAGCAGCCAGCTAGCGAACTACGAGCAGTACTTC | CASSQLANYEQYF
TRBJ1-5 | . | . | TRBV24-1 | TGTGCCACCAGTGAGGACGGCAATCAGCCCCAGCATTTT | CATSEDGNQPQHF
TRBJ2-2 | . | . | TRBV11-2 | TGTGCCAGCACCCTCACTAGACGGACCGGGGAGCTGTTTTTT | CASTLTRRTGELFF
TRBJ1-2 | . | . | TRBV19 | TGTGCTAGAGATATCAAGGCAGGGGTCCTTCTTAACTATGGCTACACCTTC | CARDIKAGVLLNYGYTF
TRBJ2-2 | many | TRBD1 | TRBV7-8 | TGTGCCAGCAGCCAATGGACAGGGAACACCGGGGAGCTGTTTTTT | CASSQWTGNTGELFF
TRBJ1-4 | . | . | TRBV29-1 | TGCAGCGTTGAAGAGGGGGGTCGGGAAAAACTGTTTTTT | CSVEEGGREKLFF
TRBJ2-7 | . | TRBD2 | TRBV4-1 | TGCGCCAGCAGCCAGGAGGGGCGGGAGGGATGGGAGCAGTACTTC | CASSQEGREGWEQYF
TRBJ2-5 | many | TRBD1 | TRBV11-3 | TGTGCCAGCAGCTTATTCGGGACAGGGTTACAAGAGACCCAGTACTTC | CASSLFGTGLQETQYF
TRBJ2-7 | many | TRBD2 | TRBV20-1 | TGCAGTGCTCGCCTAGCGGGAGGGCCCCTCTACGAGCAGTACTTC | CSARLAGGPLYEQYF
TRBJ2-2 | . | TRBD2 | TRBV6-5 | TGTGCCAGCAGTTACCTCACTGAGCGGGGGACGAACACCGGGGAGCTGTTTTTT | CASSYLTERGTNTGELFF
TRBJ2-7 | . | . | TRBV15 | TGTGCCACCAGCAGCGCGAGGGATTCCTACGAGCAGTACTTC | CATSSARDSYEQYF
TRBJ2-7 | few | . | TRBV12-3/TRBV12-4 | TGTGCCAGCAGTACCGACAGCAACTACTACGAGCAGTACTTC | CASSTDSNYYEQYF
TRBJ1-2 | few | . | TRBV20-1 | TGCAGTTGGAAAGAAGGCTACACCTTC | CSWKEGYTF
TRBJ2-5 | . | . | TRBV18 | TGTGCCAGCTCACCTGCGCGACTATTGGAGACCCAGTACTTC | CASSPARLLETQYF
TRBJ1-2 | . | . | TRBV29-1 | TGCAGCAGCCAGTTGACAGGCTATGGCTACACCTTC | CSSQLTGYGYTF
TRBJ2-7 | many | TRBD1 | TRBV5-5 | TGTGCCAGCAGCCTGGGACAGGGTTATAGAGAGCAGTACTTC | CASSLGQGYREQYF
TRBJ2-2 | many | . | TRBV4-2 | TGTGCCAGCAGCCACACAGATGGGGAGCTGTTTTTT | CASSHTDGELFF
TRBJ2-1 | . | . | TRBV7-9 | TGTGCCAGCAGGGGCCGGAGGGGTCTTCAGTTCTTC | CASRGRRGLQFF
TRBJ2-3 | once | TRBD1 | TRBV20-1 | TGCAGTGCTGTACCGGGACAGGGGTTAGATACGCAGTATTTT | CSAVPGQGLDTQYF
TRBJ1-2 | many | . | TRBV5-1 | TGCGCCAGCACGTCACTTCCCGGGACGGAGTTACATGGCTACACCTTC | CASTSLPGTELHGYTF
TRBJ2-7 | once | . | TRBV29-1 | TGCAGCGTCGGACAGACCTACGAGCAGTACTTC | CSVGQTYEQYF
TRBJ2-5 | . | . | TRBV29-1 | TGCAGCGTTGACAGGAGGTACCAAGAGACCCAGTACTTC | CSVDRRYQETQYF
TRBJ2-7 | . | . | TRBV7-9 | TGTGCCAGCAGCAGGAAAGGGTGGGGAGTCGAAGGGAATGAGCAGTACTTC | CASSRKGWGVEGNEQYF
TRBJ2-2 | many | . | TRBV2 | TGTGCCAGCAGTAGACTAGTCACCGGGGAGCTGTTTTTT | CASSRLVTGELFF
TRBJ1-3 | . | . | TRBV9 | TGTGCCAGCAGCGTGGGGATTTTCTCTGGAAACACCATATATTTT | CASSVGIFSGNTIYF
TRBJ2-1 | once | . | TRBV12-3/TRBV12-4 | TGTGCCAGCAGTTTGGGCGGATCTACCTACAATGAGCAGTTCTTC | CASSLGGSTYNEQFF
TRBJ2-7 | many | TRBD1 | TRBV5-8 | TGTGCCAGCAGCCATACAGGGGGCGGCTCCTACGAGCAGTACTTC | CASSHTGGGSYEQYF
TRBJ1-2 | many | TRBD1 | TRBV6-5 | TGTGCCAGCAGTGCCGGGACAGGGTCTGGCTACACCTTC | CASSAGTGSGYTF
TRBJ1-3 | many | . | TRBV29-1 | TGCAGCGTTTCCTCTGGAAACACCATATATTTT | CSVSSGNTIYF
TRBJ1-1 | many | . | TRBV7-2 | TGTGCCAGCAGCTTTAGGAACACTGAAGCTTTCTTT | CASSFRNTEAFF
TRBJ1-2 | many | TRBD1 | TRBV2 | TGTGCCAGCAGCCCGACAGGGGGCTTATTCTATGGCTACACCTTC | CASSPTGGLFYGYTF
TRBJ2-2 | few | . | TRBV6-4 | TGTGCCAGCAGTGTACAAGGGTCTCCGAACACCGGGGAGCTGTTTTTT | CASSVQGSPNTGELFF
TRBJ2-7 | few | TRBD1 | TRBV7-8 | TGCGCCAGCAGCTGGGTACAGGGGGAAAGGAGCTCCTACGAGCAGTACTTC | CASSWVQGERSSYEQYF